This T cell receptor (beta chain) was sequenced for a study of identical twins. Germline CDR1 and CDR2: MNHNS and SASEGT. The length of the CDR3 is 12 residues. Deletions cut 8 bases from V and 7 bases from J, with 14 bases between. Only a few counts were recorded for this clonotype. TCRdb reanalysed the 5' RACE reads using MiXCR and keeps one entry per CDR3 protein. The sample has more than 350,000 distinct CDR3 sequences, 9% to 10% seen once. The sequence came from a woman between 50 and 59 years old in good health. The sample taken for sequencing was naive T cells sorted from blood. This chain uses TRBV6-1 with TRBJ2-5; D not resolved. The CDR3 spells CASLGISGTQYF. The CDR3 region has the DNA TGTGCCAGCTTGGGGATCTCGGGGACCCAGTACTTC.